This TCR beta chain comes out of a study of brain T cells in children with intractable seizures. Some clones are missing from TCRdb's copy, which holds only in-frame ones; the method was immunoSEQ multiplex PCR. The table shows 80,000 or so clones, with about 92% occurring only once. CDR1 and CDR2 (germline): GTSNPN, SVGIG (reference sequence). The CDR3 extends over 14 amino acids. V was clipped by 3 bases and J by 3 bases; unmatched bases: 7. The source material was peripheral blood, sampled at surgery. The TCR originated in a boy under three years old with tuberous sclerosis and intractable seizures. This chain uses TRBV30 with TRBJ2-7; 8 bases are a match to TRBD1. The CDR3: CAWSTRGPHYEQYF. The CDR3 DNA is TGTGCCTGGAGCACCAGGGGGCCCCACTACGAGCAGTACTTC.